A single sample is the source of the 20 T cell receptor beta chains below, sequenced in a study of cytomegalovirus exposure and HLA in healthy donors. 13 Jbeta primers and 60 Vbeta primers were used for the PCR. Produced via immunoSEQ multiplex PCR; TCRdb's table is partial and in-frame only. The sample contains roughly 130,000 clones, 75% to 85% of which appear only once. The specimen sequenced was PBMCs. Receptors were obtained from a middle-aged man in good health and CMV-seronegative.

The CDR3 loop reads CASSESSGYTGNTIYF. CDR3 coding DNA: TGTGCCAGCAGTGAATCTTCAGGCTATACTGGAAACACCATATATTTT. The chain has TRBV25-1 and TRBJ1-3; D is undetermined. This CDR3 spans 16 amino acids. Germline CDR1 is MGHDK and CDR2 is SYGVNS. Trimming pared 1 base from V and 2 bases from J, leaving 12 bases between.

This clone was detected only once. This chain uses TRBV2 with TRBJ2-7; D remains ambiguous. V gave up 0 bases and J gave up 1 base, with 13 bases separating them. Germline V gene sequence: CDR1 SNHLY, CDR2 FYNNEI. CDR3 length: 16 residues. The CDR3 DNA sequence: TGTGCCAGCAGTGAAGCTCCGGTAACTAAATCCTACGAGCAGTACTTC. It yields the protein CASSEAPVTKSYEQYF.

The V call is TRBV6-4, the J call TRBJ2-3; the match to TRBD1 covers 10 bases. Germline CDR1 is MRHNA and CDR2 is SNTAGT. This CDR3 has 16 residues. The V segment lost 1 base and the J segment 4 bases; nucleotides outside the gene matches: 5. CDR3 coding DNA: TGTGCCAGCAGTGACTTCGGGACAGGGGTCCCAGATACGCAGTATTTT. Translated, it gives CASSDFGTGVPDTQYF.

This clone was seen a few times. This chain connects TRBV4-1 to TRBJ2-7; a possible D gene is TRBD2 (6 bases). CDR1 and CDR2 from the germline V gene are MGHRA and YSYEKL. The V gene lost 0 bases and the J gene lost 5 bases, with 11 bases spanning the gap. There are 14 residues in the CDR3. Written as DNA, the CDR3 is TGCGCCAGCAGCCAAGAAGGAGGGCTCGACGAGCAGTACTTC. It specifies CASSQEGGLDEQYF.

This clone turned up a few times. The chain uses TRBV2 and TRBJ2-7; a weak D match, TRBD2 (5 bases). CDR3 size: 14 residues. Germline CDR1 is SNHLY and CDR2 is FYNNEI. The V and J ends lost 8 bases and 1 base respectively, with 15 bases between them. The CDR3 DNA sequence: TGTGCCAGCCGACCGCGGGTTCTTTCCTACGAGCAGTACTTC. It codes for CASRPRVLSYEQYF.

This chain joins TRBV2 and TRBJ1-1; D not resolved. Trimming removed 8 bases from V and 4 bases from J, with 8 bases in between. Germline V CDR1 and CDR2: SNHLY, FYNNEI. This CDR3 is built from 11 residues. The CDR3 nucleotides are TGTGCCAGCTCTCGGTTCACTGAAGCTTTCTTT. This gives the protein CASSRFTEAFF.

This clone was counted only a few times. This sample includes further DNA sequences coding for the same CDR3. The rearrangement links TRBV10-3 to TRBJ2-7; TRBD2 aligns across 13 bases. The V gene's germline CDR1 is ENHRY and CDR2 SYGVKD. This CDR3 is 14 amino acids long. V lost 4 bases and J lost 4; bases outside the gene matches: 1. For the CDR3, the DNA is TGTGCCATCAGTGGGACTAGCGGGAGTTACGAGCAGTACTTC. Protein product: CAISGTSGSYEQYF.

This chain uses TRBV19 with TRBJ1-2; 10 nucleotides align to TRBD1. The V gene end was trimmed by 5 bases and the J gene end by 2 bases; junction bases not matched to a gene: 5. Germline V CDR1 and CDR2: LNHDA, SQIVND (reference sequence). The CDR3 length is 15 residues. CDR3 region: CASSPRGQGNYGYTF. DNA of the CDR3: TGTGCCAGTAGTCCCCGGGGACAGGGGAACTATGGCTACACCTTC. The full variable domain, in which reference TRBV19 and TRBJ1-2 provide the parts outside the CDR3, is DGGITQSPKYLFRKEGQNVTLSCEQNLNHDAMYWYRQDPGQGLRLIYYSQIVNDFQKGDIAEGYSVSREKKESFPLTVTSAQKNPTAFYLCASSPRGQGNYGYTFGSGTRLTVV.

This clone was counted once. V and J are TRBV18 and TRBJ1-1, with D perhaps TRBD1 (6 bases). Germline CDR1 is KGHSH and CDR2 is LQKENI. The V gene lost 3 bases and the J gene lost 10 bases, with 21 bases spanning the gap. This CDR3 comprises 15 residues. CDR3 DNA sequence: TGTGCCAGCTCACCCTCAGGGGCCCGCACCGGGGCAGCTTTCTTT. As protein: CASSPSGARTGAAFF.

The DNA for the CDR3 is TGTGCCAGCAGTGGCCCCGACAGGGTGGAGACCCAGTACTTC. Translation gives CASSGPDRVETQYF. V is TRBV6-1 and J is TRBJ2-5, with 7 bases identical to TRBD1. The V and J ends lost 4 bases and 5 bases, in that order; junction bases with no gene match: 7. Per the germline V gene, CDR1 is MNHNS and CDR2 is SASEGT. This CDR3 spans 14 amino acids.

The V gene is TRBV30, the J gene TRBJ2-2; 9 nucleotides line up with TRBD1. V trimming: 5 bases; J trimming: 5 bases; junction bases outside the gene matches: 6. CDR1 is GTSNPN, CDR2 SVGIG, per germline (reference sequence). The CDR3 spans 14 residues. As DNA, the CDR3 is TGTGCCTGGCCACAGGGGGCGGGGACCGGGGAGCTGTTTTTT. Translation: CAWPQGAGTGELFF.

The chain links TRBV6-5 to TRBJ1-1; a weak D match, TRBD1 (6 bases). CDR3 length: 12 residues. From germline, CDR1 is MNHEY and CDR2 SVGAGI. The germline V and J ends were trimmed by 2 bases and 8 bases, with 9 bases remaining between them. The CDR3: CASSYTGQEAFF. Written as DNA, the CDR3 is TGTGCCAGCAGTTACACAGGACAGGAAGCTTTCTTT.

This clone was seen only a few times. CDR3 nucleotides: TGTGCCAGCAGTTCTAGGCGGAACACTGAAGCTTTCTTT. This encodes CASSSRRNTEAFF. V and J are TRBV28 and TRBJ1-1; D call uncertain. The CDR3 runs 13 residues. The V end lost 4 bases, the J end lost 1 base, and 7 bases lay between the germline ends. Germline CDR1 MDHEN, CDR2 SYDVKM.

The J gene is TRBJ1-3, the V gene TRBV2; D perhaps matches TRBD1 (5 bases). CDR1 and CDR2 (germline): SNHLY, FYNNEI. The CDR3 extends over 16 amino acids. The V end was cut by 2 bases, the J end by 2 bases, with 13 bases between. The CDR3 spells CASSELNRGPGNTIYF. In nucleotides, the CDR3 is TGTGCCAGCAGTGAATTAAATAGGGGCCCTGGAAACACCATATATTTT.

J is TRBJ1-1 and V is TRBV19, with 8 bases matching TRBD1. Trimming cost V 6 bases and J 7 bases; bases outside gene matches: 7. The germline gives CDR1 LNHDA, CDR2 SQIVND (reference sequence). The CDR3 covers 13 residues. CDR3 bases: TGTGCCAGTAGGGAGACAGGGGACCTTGAAGCTTTCTTT. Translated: CASRETGDLEAFF. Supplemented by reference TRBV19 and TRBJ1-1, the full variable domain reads DGGITQSPKYLFRKEGQNVTLSCEQNLNHDAMYWYRQDPGQGLRLIYYSQIVNDFQKGDIAEGYSVSREKKESFPLTVTSAQKNPTAFYLCASRETGDLEAFFGQGTRLTVV.

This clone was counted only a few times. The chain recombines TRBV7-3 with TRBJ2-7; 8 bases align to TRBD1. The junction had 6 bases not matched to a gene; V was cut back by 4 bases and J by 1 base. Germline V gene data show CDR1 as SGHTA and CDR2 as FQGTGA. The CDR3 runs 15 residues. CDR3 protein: CASSSGQVGSYEQYF. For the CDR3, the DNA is TGTGCCAGCAGCTCGGGACAGGTGGGGTCCTACGAGCAGTACTTC. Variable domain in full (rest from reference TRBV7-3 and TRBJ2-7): GAGVSQTPSNKVTEKGKYVELRCDPISGHTALYWYRQSLGQGPEFLIYFQGTGAADDSGLPNDRFFAVRPEGSVSTLKIQRTERGDSAVYLCASSSGQVGSYEQYFGPGTRLTVT.

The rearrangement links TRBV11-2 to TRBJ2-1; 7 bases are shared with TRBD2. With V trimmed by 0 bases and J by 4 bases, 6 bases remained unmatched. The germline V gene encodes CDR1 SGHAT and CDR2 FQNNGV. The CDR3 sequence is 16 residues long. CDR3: CASSLDPSGAYNEQFF. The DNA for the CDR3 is TGTGCCAGCAGCTTAGATCCCAGCGGGGCTTACAATGAGCAGTTCTTC.

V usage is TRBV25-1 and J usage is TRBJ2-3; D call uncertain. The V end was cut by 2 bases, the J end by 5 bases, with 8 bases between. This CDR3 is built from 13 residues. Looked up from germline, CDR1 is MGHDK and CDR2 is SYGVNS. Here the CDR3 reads CASSERVEDTQYF. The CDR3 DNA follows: TGTGCCAGCAGTGAACGGGTGGAAGATACGCAGTATTTT.

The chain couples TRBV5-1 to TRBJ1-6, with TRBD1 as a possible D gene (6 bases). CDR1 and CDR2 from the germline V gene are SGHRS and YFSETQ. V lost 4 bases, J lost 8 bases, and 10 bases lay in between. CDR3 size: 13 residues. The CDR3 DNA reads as TGCGCCAGCAGCGTGGACAGCCATTCACCCCTCCACTTT. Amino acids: CASSVDSHSPLHF.

The CDR3 loop reads CASTPGGFNQPQHF. DNA of the CDR3: TGTGCCAGCACTCCGGGGGGCTTCAATCAGCCCCAGCATTTT. This chain links TRBV28 with TRBJ1-5; possible D gene TRBD1, 6 bases. CDR3 length: 14 residues. The ends were cut back, 7 bases at V and 3 bases at J, with 13 bases in the middle. CDR1 and CDR2 from the germline V gene are MDHEN and SYDVKM.